This T cell receptor (beta chain) comes out of a study of T cell repertoires in cytomegalovirus infection. Study at large: Public TCR beta signatures provided an indication of both CMV infection and a matching HLA type.

TCRdb analysed the reads with MiXCR anew, one entry per CDR3 protein. The sample includes approximately 750,000 distinct CDR3 sequences, 35% to 45% seen only once; the top ten take under 3%. As to this clonotype: Its antigen is as yet unknown.

Study-level findings and limits: Carriers of CMV plus the relevant HLA were identified by cumulative public TCR beta family frequency. HLA-C-restricted CMV clonotypes gave the most frequent clonotype in two of eight donors.

Germline-derived CDR1 and CDR2 are ENHRY and SYGVKD. Trimming stripped 4 bases from V and 2 bases from J, with 14 bases between. The CDR3 sequence is 15 residues long. This receptor was taken from a human donor in good health (CMV status not recorded). Some clones in this sample may be carry-over from other donors' samples. The chain combines TRBV10-3 with TRBJ1-1; tentative D call: TRBD1 (5 bases). Specimen: PBMCs. CDR3 DNA: TGTGCCATCAGTGGGGGGAGGGAAGGCAACACTGAAGCTTTCTTT. Amino acids: CAISGGREGNTEAFF.